This TCR beta chain originates from a study of cytomegalovirus exposure and HLA in healthy donors. V lost 0 bases to trimming and J lost 4 bases, with 5 bases between them. In germline, CDR1 is SGHNT, CDR2 YYREEE (reference sequence). The CDR3 totals 13 residues. PCR used 60 Vbeta primers and 13 Jbeta primers. Repertoires were generated with immunoSEQ multiplex PCR, while TCRdb's copy carries only in-frame clones and drops some. The sample lists around 160,000 clones, about 74% occurring once. This clone came up once. The sample comprised PBMCs. This clonotype originated in a man aged 40-55 years in good health and CMV-seropositive. This chain connects TRBV5-4 to TRBJ2-4; no clear D gene. The CDR3 bases are TGTGCCAGCAGCTTGGCTAGGAAAAACATTCAGTACTTC. Translated, it gives CASSLARKNIQYF.